Following are 30 T cell receptor beta chains from one sample sequenced in a study of molecular identifiers for immune sequencing clone quantification. One entry per CDR3 protein, called by TCRdb with MiXCR from the PCR reads. This table has around 460,000 distinct CDR3 sequences, over 20% appearing once. Material for sequencing was naive CD8+ T cells from blood, with Jurkat cell RNA spiked in. The subset: FACS-sorted CD8+CD4-CCR7+CD45RA+ naive T cells. The receptors shown here come from a human donor in good health. Some libraries in this study had Jurkat cell RNA spiked in.

Ten or more counts support this clonotype. The J gene is TRBJ2-3, the V gene TRBV19; possibly TRBD1 for D (5 bases). V gave up 4 bases and J gave up 2 bases, with 7 bases separating them. The CDR3 is 13 amino acids. Germline V gene lookup returns CDR1 LNHDA and CDR2 SQIVND (reference sequence). The CDR3 DNA follows: TGTGCCAGTAGTACCGGACACACAGATACGCAGTATTTT. This codes for CASSTGHTDTQYF.

The rearrangement links TRBV3-1 to TRBJ1-4; D uncertain. The CDR3 length is 15 residues. In germline, CDR1 is LGHDT, CDR2 YNNKEL (reference sequence). Trimming pared 0 bases from V and 3 bases from J, leaving 8 bases between. The CDR3 DNA sequence: TGTGCCAGCAGCCAAGACAGACCACCTAATGAAAAACTGTTTTTT. Its translation is CASSQDRPPNEKLFF.

With respect to this clonotype: It may be a read error: a sequence one base away is much more abundant. V usage is TRBV20-1 and J usage is TRBJ2-2; D might be TRBD2 (5 bases). The CDR3 sequence is 12 residues long. CDR1 and CDR2 (germline): DFQATT, SNEGSKA (reference sequence). For the CDR3, the DNA is TGCAGTGCAGGACTCTACACCGGGGAGCTGCTTTTT. Translation: CSAGLYTGELLF.

CDR3 region: CASSLSPRGLIPTDTQYF. Here the CDR3 DNA reads TGTGCCAGCAGCCTCTCACCGAGGGGCCTGATCCCCACAGATACGCAGTATTTT. The chain recombines TRBV7-9 with TRBJ2-3, with D perhaps matching TRBD1 or TRBD2 (5 bases each). V lost 5 bases to trimming and J lost 2 bases, with 23 bases between them. This CDR3 has 18 amino acids. Germline assignment: CDR1 SEHNR and CDR2 FQNEAQ (reference sequence).

With respect to this clonotype: The CDR3 carries no conserved terminal phenylalanine or tryptophan, so it likely arises from a read error. CDR3 coding DNA: TGTGCCAGCAGAGAACTTAGGGGGGAGCTGTTTTCT. Translating gives CASRELRGELFS. The chain uses TRBV3-1 and TRBJ2-2, with D hard to call. The ends were cut back, 6 bases at V and 8 bases at J, with 10 bases in the middle. CDR1 and CDR2 (germline): LGHDT, YNNKEL (reference sequence). This CDR3 contains 12 residues.

This clonotype was seen at least ten times. The chain carries TRBV4-1 and TRBJ2-1, with 8 bases matching TRBD2. CDR1 MGHRA and CDR2 YSYEKL come from the germline V gene. The CDR3 length is 12 residues. Trimming at V came to 3 bases and at J to 10 bases, leaving 2 bases not matched to a gene. The CDR3 reads CASSHTSGEQFF. The CDR3 region has the DNA TGCGCCAGCAGCCACACTAGCGGAGAGCAGTTCTTC.

At least ten counts were recorded for this clonotype. The V call is TRBV28, the J call TRBJ2-7; 8 positions agree with TRBD1. Per germline, CDR1 MDHEN and CDR2 SYDVKM. The CDR3 sequence is 14 residues long. The ends lost 0 bases at V and 5 bases at J; junction bases unmatched: 3. This CDR3 reads CASSLWDRAHEQYF. The CDR3 DNA is TGTGCCAGCAGTTTATGGGACAGGGCCCACGAGCAGTACTTC.

This clonotype was found many times. The chain uses TRBV7-9 and TRBJ2-5; D not resolved. V dropped 1 base and J dropped 3 bases, with 6 bases sitting between them. CDR1 is SEHNR and CDR2 is FQNEAQ in the germline V gene (reference sequence). The CDR3 loop spans 13 amino acids. Here the CDR3 DNA reads TGTGCCAGCAGCTTAGTCAGGAAAGAGACCCAGTACTTC. Protein sequence: CASSLVRKETQYF.

This chain uses TRBV11-2 with TRBJ2-5; D remains ambiguous. V was trimmed by 1 base and J by 3 bases, leaving 12 bases between them. The CDR3 is 15 residues long. Germline V CDR1 and CDR2: SGHAT, FQNNGV. Here the CDR3 DNA reads TGTGCCAGCAGCTTAGTCAGTCCCGGCAAAGAGACCCAGTACTTC. It specifies CASSLVSPGKETQYF.

The rearrangement uses TRBV28 and TRBJ2-5; D remains unclear. In germline, CDR1 is MDHEN, CDR2 SYDVKM. The CDR3 runs 13 residues. V shed 6 bases and J shed 2 bases, with 10 bases lying between them. CDR3 in amino acids: CASRQALQETQYF. In DNA form, the CDR3 reads TGTGCCAGCAGACAAGCCCTTCAAGAGACCCAGTACTTC.

The sample holds one count of this clonotype. Given a much more abundant clone one base away, this may be a read error. This chain joins TRBV7-9 and TRBJ2-4, with D unresolved. The germline gives CDR1 SEHNR, CDR2 FQNEAQ (reference sequence). The ends were cut back, 4 bases at V and 2 bases at J, with 9 bases in the middle. This CDR3 spans 14 amino acids. The CDR3: CASSSTVTKNIQYF. CDR3 nucleotides: TGTGCCAGCAGCTCGACCGTAACCAAAAACATTCAGTACTTC.

There are a few counts of this clonotype. The DNA of the CDR3 is TGTGCCAGCAGACCATCAGGGGACACTGAAGCTTTCTTT. Its protein product is CASRPSGDTEAFF. V and J are TRBV6-2 or TRBV6-3 and TRBJ1-1; perhaps TRBD1 as D (6 bases). The CDR3 consists of 13 residues. Trimming pared 6 bases from V and 3 bases from J, leaving 11 bases between. CDR1 MNHEY and CDR2 SVGEGT come from the germline V gene.

In this sample, this clonotype turned up a few times. The CDR3 coding sequence is TGTGCCAGCAGTAAATCAGCGGGAGGCCAAATCTCCTACGAGCAGTACTTC. Amino acid sequence: CASSKSAGGQISYEQYF. The chain couples TRBV12-3 or TRBV12-4 to TRBJ2-7, with 9 bases lining up with TRBD2. V gave up 5 bases and J gave up 0 bases; unmatched junction bases: 11. This CDR3 is 17 amino acids long.

In regard to this clonotype: Its ends do not fully match the called genes, so a read error is possible. CDR3 region: CGARDLVLEYSYEQYF. The CDR3 bases are TGCGGTGCTAGAGATCTAGTCCTAGAATACTCCTACGAGCAGTACTTC. This chain connects TRBV20-1 to TRBJ2-7; unclear D gene. The CDR3 runs 16 residues. Germline V lookup: CDR1 DFQATT, CDR2 SNEGSKA (reference sequence).

This clonotype is a singleton in its sample. This could be a read error, since a much larger clone is one nucleotide away. The chain is built from TRBV27 and TRBJ2-7, with D hard to call. From germline, CDR1 is MNHEY and CDR2 SMNVEV (reference sequence). This CDR3 comprises 13 residues. The CDR3 nucleotides read TGTGCCGGCAGTATTTACCCGTCTGGGAAAAACTACTTC. Its protein is CAGSIYPSGKNYF.

Many counts were recorded for this clonotype. The chain joins TRBV20-1 to TRBJ1-1; a weak D match, TRBD1 (6 bases). CDR1 is DFQATT, CDR2 SNEGSKA, per germline (reference sequence). CDR3 size: 16 residues. The germline V and J ends were trimmed by 4 bases and 1 base, with 19 bases remaining between them. The CDR3 DNA is TGCAGTGCTAAGGAATTGTGGGGGGGCGAGAACACTGAAGCTTTCTTT. Translated: CSAKELWGGENTEAFF.

There are many counts of this clonotype. The chain is built from TRBV6-2 or TRBV6-3 and TRBJ1-5; tentative D call: TRBD1 (6 bases). Between the trimmed V and J ends, which lost 4 bases and 3 bases, there was a span of 10 bases. The V gene's germline CDR1 is MNHEY and CDR2 SVGEGT. The CDR3 has 14 residues. The CDR3 here is CASSSDRYNQPQHF. CDR3 in DNA: TGTGCCAGCAGTTCCGACAGGTACAATCAGCCCCAGCATTTT.

This clonotype came up many times. The chain carries TRBV6-5 and TRBJ2-5; D gene unclear. This CDR3 has 14 amino acids. CDR1 MNHEY and CDR2 SVGAGI come from the germline V gene. V was clipped by 0 bases and J by 4 bases, with 9 bases between them. The CDR3 is CASSYSPGAETQYF. CDR3 bases: TGTGCCAGCAGTTACTCGCCAGGAGCAGAGACCCAGTACTTC.

This clonotype was observed at least ten times. The V and J genes are TRBV12-5 and TRBJ2-1; D might be TRBD2 (6 bases). This CDR3 spans 15 amino acids. Trimming shortened V by 5 bases and J by 1 base, and 12 bases separated the two germline ends. CDR1 is LGHNT and CDR2 is FRNRAP in the germline V gene. CDR3 protein: CASGSGPVSYNEQFF. The CDR3 DNA sequence: TGTGCTAGTGGTAGCGGGCCGGTGTCCTACAATGAGCAGTTCTTC.

V is TRBV19 and J is TRBJ2-3, with D hard to call. V lost 0 bases and J lost 5, with 6 bases in between. Germline CDR1 LNHDA, CDR2 SQIVND (reference sequence). This CDR3 spans 13 amino acids. The chain's CDR3 is CASSIDSQDTQYF. The CDR3 coding sequence is TGTGCCAGTAGTATAGATTCCCAAGATACGCAGTATTTT.

This clonotype has at least ten counts. The CDR3 DNA reads as TGCAGTGCTGTGGGACTAGCGGGAGTTGGAGATACGCAGTATTTT. It encodes CSAVGLAGVGDTQYF. The rearrangement joins TRBV20-1 to TRBJ2-3; 14 positions agree with TRBD2. Per the germline V gene, CDR1 is DFQATT and CDR2 is SNEGSKA (reference sequence). V lost 5 bases and J lost 5; bases outside the gene matches: 6. The CDR3 is 15 residues long.

This clonotype was counted ten times or more. The chain recombines TRBV5-6 with TRBJ2-2; D might be TRBD2 (5 bases). The CDR3 has 17 amino acids. Trimming stripped 2 bases from V and 0 bases from J, with 14 bases between. Germline CDR1 reads SGHDT; CDR2 reads YYEEEE. CDR3 amino acids: CASSFLRAPTNTGELFF. DNA of the CDR3: TGTGCCAGCAGCTTTCTGAGGGCTCCCACGAACACCGGGGAGCTGTTTTTT.

This clonotype was counted ten times or more. The V and J genes are TRBV9 and TRBJ2-2; D perhaps matches TRBD2 (7 bases). V was trimmed by 2 bases and J by 3 bases, leaving 23 bases between them. Germline loops: CDR1 SGDLS, CDR2 YYNGEE. This CDR3 spans 19 amino acids. The CDR3 sequence: CASSVTGGHRVGDTGELFF. CDR3 nucleotides: TGTGCCAGCAGCGTCACGGGGGGCCACAGGGTAGGGGACACCGGGGAGCTGTTTTTT.

This chain uses TRBV7-9 with TRBJ1-3; D perhaps matches TRBD1 (5 bases). Trimming removed 5 bases at V and 0 bases at J, with 17 bases between. The V gene's germline CDR1 is SEHNR and CDR2 FQNEAQ (reference sequence). The CDR3 consists of 17 residues. The CDR3 sequence is CASSPRDSPISGNTIYF. CDR3 nucleotides: TGTGCCAGCAGCCCCCGAGACAGTCCAATCTCTGGAAACACCATATATTTT.

In its sample, this clonotype was seen many times. The chain recombines TRBV2 with TRBJ2-7; the D is unclear. Germline loops: CDR1 SNHLY, CDR2 FYNNEI. This CDR3 is 12 amino acids long. V was cut by 3 bases and J by 1 base, with 4 bases left in between. CDR3 bases: TGTGCCAGCAGTGATACTTCCTACGAGCAGTACTTC. It yields the protein CASSDTSYEQYF.

On this clonotype itself: At one end the junction does not follow the germline gene, possibly because of a read error. The rearrangement joins TRBV7-6 to TRBJ2-3; tentatively, D is TRBD2 (6 bases). The CDR3 totals 16 residues. The germline CDR1 and CDR2 sequences are SGHVS and FNYEAQ. This CDR3 is CAGSPSAGPARYTQYF. The CDR3 DNA reads TGTGCCGGCAGCCCAAGTGCGGGACCAGCGCGATATACGCAGTATTTT.

This clonotype was observed many times. V is TRBV4-3 and J is TRBJ2-1; no reliable D call. There are 11 residues in the CDR3. Germline V gene data show CDR1 as LGHNA and CDR2 as YSLEER. Trimming left V 2 bases short and J 15 bases short, with 11 bases between. CDR3 region: CASSQFSSPFF. For the CDR3, the DNA is TGCGCCAGCAGCCAATTCTCTAGTCCGTTCTTC.

This clonotype was seen at least ten times. The V and J genes are TRBV30 and TRBJ1-1; D possibly corresponds to TRBD1 (5 bases). Germline V gene lookup returns CDR1 GTSNPN and CDR2 SVGIG (reference sequence). The CDR3 is 15 amino acids. The ends were cut back, 0 bases at V and 4 bases at J, with 15 bases in the middle. The CDR3 region is CAWSVGPGPSTEAFF. CDR3 bases: TGTGCCTGGAGTGTTGGTCCGGGGCCCAGCACTGAAGCTTTCTTT.

This clonotype was picked up many times. The rearrangement links TRBV27 to TRBJ1-2, with TRBD1 matching over 9 bases. The length of the CDR3 is 13 residues. CDR1 and CDR2 from the germline V gene are MNHEY and SMNVEV (reference sequence). V lost 6 bases to trimming and J lost 4 bases; unmatched junction nucleotides: 3. The CDR3 is CASRETGGYGYTF. The DNA for the CDR3 is TGTGCCAGCAGAGAGACAGGGGGCTATGGCTACACCTTC.

This clonotype occurred a few times. The rearrangement links TRBV6-8 to TRBJ2-7; D is perhaps TRBD1 (6 bases). V shed 2 bases and J shed 3 bases, with 17 bases lying between them. Germline values: CDR1 MNHGY, CDR2 SAAAGT. There are 16 residues in the CDR3. The CDR3 DNA reads as TGTGCCAGCAGTTACCCGGACAGCCTCCGCTTCTACGAGCAGTACTTC. Translation gives CASSYPDSLRFYEQYF.